The rows below give T cell receptor beta chains drawn from one sample of a study of blood T cell repertoires in COVID-19. TCRdb's copy holds only in-frame clones and misses some; the assay was immunoSEQ multiplex PCR. The table records approximately 210,000 clones, more than 70% of them present only once. Sequencing was done on a sample of peripheral blood. These receptors all come from a woman aged 80 or over with acute or convalescent COVID-19. Both conserved end residues are part of each CDR3. The order of the fields is J gene, V gene, CDR3 protein.

j_gene: TRBJ1-5; v_gene: TRBV5-6; CDR3aa: CASSLRRTGLNDQPQHF
j_gene: TRBJ2-4; v_gene: TRBV9; CDR3aa: CASSPPDKDIQYF
j_gene: TRBJ2-3; v_gene: TRBV29-1; CDR3aa: CSVRLAGDTQYF
j_gene: TRBJ1-5; v_gene: TRBV19; CDR3aa: CASSAGTGSNQPQHF
j_gene: TRBJ2-1; v_gene: TRBV6-5; CDR3aa: CASAGYNEQFF
j_gene: TRBJ1-2; v_gene: TRBV7-9; CDR3aa: CASSLDASLDGYTF
j_gene: TRBJ1-6; v_gene: TRBV6-5; CDR3aa: CASSYSIEHMNSPLHF
j_gene: TRBJ2-1; v_gene: TRBV20-1; CDR3aa: CSAKQGREQFF
j_gene: TRBJ1-1; v_gene: TRBV6-5; CDR3aa: CASSTGELGRTEAFF
j_gene: TRBJ1-6; v_gene: TRBV27; CDR3aa: CASSLSISVYNSPLHF
j_gene: TRBJ2-3; v_gene: TRBV6-2/TRBV6-3; CDR3aa: CASSSGTAGDTQYF
j_gene: TRBJ1-1; v_gene: TRBV7-2; CDR3aa: CASRNPAVNTEAFF
j_gene: TRBJ1-1; v_gene: TRBV11-3; CDR3aa: CASSLTQGANTEAFF
j_gene: TRBJ2-7; v_gene: TRBV7-9; CDR3aa: CASSLVTGIKSREPYEQYF
j_gene: TRBJ2-1; v_gene: TRBV7-3; CDR3aa: CASSSSGSNNEQFF
j_gene: TRBJ2-2; v_gene: TRBV2; CDR3aa: CASGISQGPTGELFF
j_gene: TRBJ1-1; v_gene: TRBV7-3; CDR3aa: CASIIRDRGANTEAFF